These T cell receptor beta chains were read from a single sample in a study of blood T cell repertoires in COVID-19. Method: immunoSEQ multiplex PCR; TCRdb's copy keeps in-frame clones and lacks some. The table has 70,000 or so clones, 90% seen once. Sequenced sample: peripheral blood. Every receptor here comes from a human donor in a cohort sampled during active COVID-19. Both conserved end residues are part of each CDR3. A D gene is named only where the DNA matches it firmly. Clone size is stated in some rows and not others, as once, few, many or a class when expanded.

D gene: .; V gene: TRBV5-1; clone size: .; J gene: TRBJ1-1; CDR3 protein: CASSLHGEMNTEAFF; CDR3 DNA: TGCGCCAGCAGCTTGCACGGGGAGATGAACACTGAAGCTTTCTTT
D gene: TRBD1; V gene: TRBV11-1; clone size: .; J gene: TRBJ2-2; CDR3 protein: CASSLDGTGESGELFF; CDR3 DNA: TGTGCCAGCAGCTTAGACGGGACAGGGGAATCCGGGGAGCTGTTTTTT
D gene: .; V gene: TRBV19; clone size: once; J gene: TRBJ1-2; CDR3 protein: CASSFLTVYGYTF; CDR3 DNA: TGTGCCAGTAGTTTCTTGACAGTTTATGGCTACACCTTC
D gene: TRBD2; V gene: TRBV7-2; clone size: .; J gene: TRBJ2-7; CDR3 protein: CASSLAGTSSYEQYF; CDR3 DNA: TGTGCCAGCAGCTTAGCCGGGACTAGTTCCTACGAGCAGTACTTC
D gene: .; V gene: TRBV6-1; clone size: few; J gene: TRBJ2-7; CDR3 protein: CASSEMDSNYEQYF; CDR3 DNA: TGTGCCAGCAGTGAAATGGACAGCAATTACGAGCAGTACTTC
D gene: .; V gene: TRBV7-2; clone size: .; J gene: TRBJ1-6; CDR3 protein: CASSPTSINSPLHF; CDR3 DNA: TGTGCCAGCAGCCCTACTAGTATAAATTCACCCCTCCACTTT
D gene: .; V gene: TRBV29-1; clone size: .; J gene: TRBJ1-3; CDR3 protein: CSVDGSPSGNTIYF; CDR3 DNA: TGCAGCGTTGATGGCAGTCCCTCTGGAAACACCATATATTTT
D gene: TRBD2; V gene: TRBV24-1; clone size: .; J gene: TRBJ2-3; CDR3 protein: CATSETSGRTDTQYF; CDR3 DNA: TGTGCCACCTCCGAGACTAGCGGGAGAACAGATACGCAGTATTTT
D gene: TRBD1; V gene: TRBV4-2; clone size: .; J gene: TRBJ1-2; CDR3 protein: CASSLDDAGGGGYTF; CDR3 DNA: TGTGCCAGCAGCCTAGATGACGCAGGGGGCGGCGGCTACACCTTC
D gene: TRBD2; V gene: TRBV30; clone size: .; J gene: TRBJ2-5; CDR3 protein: CAWSPSGSGTQYF; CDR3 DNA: TGTGCCTGGAGTCCTAGCGGGAGTGGGACCCAGTACTTC
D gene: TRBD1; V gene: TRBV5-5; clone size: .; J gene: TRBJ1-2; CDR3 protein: CASSSAGTGNYGYTF; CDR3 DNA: TGTGCCAGCAGCTCTGCCGGGACAGGGAACTATGGCTACACCTTC
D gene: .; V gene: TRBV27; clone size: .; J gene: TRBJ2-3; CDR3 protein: CASSLEGAQSDTQYF; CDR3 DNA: TGTGCCAGCAGTTTGGAGGGGGCGCAGTCAGATACGCAGTATTTT
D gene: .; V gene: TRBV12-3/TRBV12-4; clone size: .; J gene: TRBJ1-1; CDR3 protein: CASSPRSGLHAFF; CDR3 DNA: TGTGCCAGCAGTCCTCGTAGCGGGCTGCATGCTTTCTTT
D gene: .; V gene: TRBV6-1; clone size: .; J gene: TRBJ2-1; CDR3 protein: CASSEVGTSTEQFF; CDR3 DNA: TGTGCCAGCAGTGAAGTTGGCACTAGCACTGAGCAGTTCTTC
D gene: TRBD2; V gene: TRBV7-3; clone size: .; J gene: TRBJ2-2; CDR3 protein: CASSLTGLAGHTGELFF; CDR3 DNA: TGTGCCAGCAGCTTAACGGGACTAGCGGGTCACACCGGGGAGCTGTTTTTT
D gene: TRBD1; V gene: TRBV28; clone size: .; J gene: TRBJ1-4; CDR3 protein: CASSYTQGYREKLFF; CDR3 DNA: TGTGCCAGCAGTTACACACAGGGGTACCGGGAAAAACTGTTTTTT
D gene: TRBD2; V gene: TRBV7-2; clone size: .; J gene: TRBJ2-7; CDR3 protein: CASSLAASGSSYEQYF; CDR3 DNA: TGTGCCAGCAGCTTAGCGGCTAGCGGGAGCTCCTACGAGCAGTACTTC
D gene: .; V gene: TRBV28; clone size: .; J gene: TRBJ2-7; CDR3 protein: CASRQGGAYEQYF; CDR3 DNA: TGTGCCAGCAGACAGGGAGGGGCCTACGAGCAGTACTTC
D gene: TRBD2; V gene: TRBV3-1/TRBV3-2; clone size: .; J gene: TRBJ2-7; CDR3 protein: CASSQDFTSGSPSYEQYF; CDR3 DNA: TGTGCCAGCAGCCAAGATTTTACTAGCGGGAGCCCGTCCTACGAGCAGTACTTC
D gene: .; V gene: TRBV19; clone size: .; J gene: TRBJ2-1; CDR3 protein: CASSMVISAINNEQFF; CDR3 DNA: TGTGCCAGTAGTATGGTGATAAGCGCTATAAACAATGAGCAGTTCTTC
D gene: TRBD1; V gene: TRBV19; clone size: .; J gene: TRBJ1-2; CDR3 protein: CASTPGQGPYGYTF; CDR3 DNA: TGTGCCAGTACTCCGGGACAGGGTCCCTATGGCTACACCTTC
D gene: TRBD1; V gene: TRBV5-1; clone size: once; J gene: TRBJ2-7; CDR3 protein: CASSLETGIPFNEQYF; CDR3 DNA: TGCGCCAGCAGCTTGGAGACAGGGATTCCATTCAACGAGCAGTACTTC
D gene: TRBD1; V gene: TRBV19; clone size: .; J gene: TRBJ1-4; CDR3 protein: CASRLQGAPDEKLFF; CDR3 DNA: TGTGCCAGTAGACTACAGGGGGCGCCGGATGAAAAACTGTTTTTT
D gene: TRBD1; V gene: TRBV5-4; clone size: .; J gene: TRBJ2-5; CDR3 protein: CASSPRGPGVGETQYF; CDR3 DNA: TGTGCCAGCAGCCCCAGGGGGCCGGGAGTAGGAGAGACCCAGTACTTC
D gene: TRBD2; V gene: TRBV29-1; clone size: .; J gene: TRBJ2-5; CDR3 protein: CSVEGTSGRGQETQYF; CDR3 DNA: TGCAGCGTTGAAGGGACTAGCGGGCGTGGGCAAGAGACCCAGTACTTC
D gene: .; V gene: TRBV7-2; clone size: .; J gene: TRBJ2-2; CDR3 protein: CASSAWGANTGELFF; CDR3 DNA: TGTGCCAGCAGCGCATGGGGGGCGAACACCGGGGAGCTGTTTTTT
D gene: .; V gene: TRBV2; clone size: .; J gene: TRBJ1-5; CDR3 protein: CASSGTGNQPQHF; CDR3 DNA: TGTGCCAGCAGTGGGACGGGGAATCAGCCCCAGCATTTT
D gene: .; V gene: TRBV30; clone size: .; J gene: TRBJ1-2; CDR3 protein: CAWSVWGQPPNYGYTF; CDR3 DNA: TGTGCCTGGAGTGTATGGGGCCAGCCACCTAACTATGGCTACACCTTC
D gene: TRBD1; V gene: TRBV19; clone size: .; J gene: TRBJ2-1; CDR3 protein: CASSLGQGSSYNEQFF; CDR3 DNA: TGTGCCAGTAGTCTAGGACAGGGGAGCTCCTACAATGAGCAGTTCTTC